The 15 T cell receptor beta chains below come from one sample, sequenced in a study of beta chain features in type 1 diabetes. Study results and limitations: TCRB CDR3 length was moderately but significantly reduced in all four CD4+ subsets of Type 1 diabetes patients.

No antigens are known for them. TCRB transcripts that were expressed got sequenced, as all of the isolated RNA had been reverse transcribed. Profiling relied on immunoSEQ multiplex PCR, and the TCRdb table lists in-frame clones only, not all of them. The data contain 200,000 to 300,000 clones, 20% of them singletons. The sample taken for sequencing was naive CD4+ T cells from blood. The receptors here all came from a woman in her forties with type 1 diabetes.

This clone appeared a few times. CDR3 loop: CASMLAYEQFF. In nucleotides, the CDR3 is TGTGCCAGCATGCTAGCCTATGAGCAGTTCTTC. The genes are TRBV28 and TRBJ2-1, with D possibly being TRBD2 (5 bases). V shed 7 bases and J shed 8 bases, with 9 bases lying between them. This CDR3 is built from 11 residues. CDR1 and CDR2 (germline): MDHEN, SYDVKM. Complete variable domain (other parts from reference TRBV28 and TRBJ2-1): DVKVTQSSRYLVKRTGEKVFLECVQDMDHENMFWYRQDPGLGLRLIYFSYDVKMKEKGDIPEGYSVSREKKERFSLILESASTNQTSMYLCASMLAYEQFFGPGTRLTVL.

This clone was detected only a few times. The rearrangement uses TRBV4-1 and TRBJ2-5; the D is unclear. Deletions cut 1 base from V and 2 bases from J, with 14 bases between. This CDR3 is built from 16 residues. Germline V gene data show CDR1 as MGHRA and CDR2 as YSYEKL. CDR3 nucleotide sequence: TGCGCCAGCAGCCAAGGATGGCTCGGAGCGCAAGAGACCCAGTACTTC. This sequence encodes CASSQGWLGAQETQYF.

This clone was picked up a small number of times. The J gene is TRBJ2-2, the V gene TRBV5-6; D perhaps matches TRBD1 (5 bases). V was trimmed by 2 bases and J by 5 bases, leaving 13 bases between them. The CDR3 runs to 15 residues. Germline assignment: CDR1 SGHDT and CDR2 YYEEEE. CDR3 region: CASSFRQGSTGELFF. For the CDR3, the DNA is TGTGCCAGCAGCTTTCGTCAGGGATCTACCGGGGAGCTGTTTTTT.

A few counts support this clone. The chain is built from TRBV4-1 and TRBJ1-1; 7 positions match TRBD1. CDR3 size: 14 residues. Per the germline V gene, CDR1 is MGHRA and CDR2 is YSYEKL. The J segment lost 4 bases and the V segment lost 1 base, leaving 3 bases of the junction unmatched. The CDR3 reads CASSQATGVTEAFF. CDR3 nucleotides: TGCGCCAGCAGCCAAGCAACAGGGGTCACTGAAGCTTTCTTT.

The V and J genes are TRBV30 and TRBJ2-3, with a tentative D call TRBD1 (5 bases). This CDR3 region has 16 residues. V lost 2 bases and J 0 bases, leaving 15 bases between the germline ends. Germline CDR1 and CDR2: GTSNPN and SVGIG (reference sequence). As DNA, the CDR3 is TGTGCCTGGAGTCCCCAAAGGGGCACTAGCACAGATACGCAGTATTTT. This sequence encodes CAWSPQRGTSTDTQYF.

The chain combines TRBV7-9 with TRBJ1-6; D possibly corresponds to TRBD1 (6 bases). The germline CDR1 and CDR2 sequences are SEHNR and FQNEAQ (reference sequence). V shed 5 bases and J shed 10 bases, with 15 bases lying between them. CDR3 size: 14 residues. The CDR3 spells CASSRSGEGSPLHF. As DNA, the CDR3 is TGTGCCAGCAGCCGTTCAGGGGAGGGATCACCCCTCCACTTT.

This chain connects TRBV5-4 to TRBJ1-6, with D unresolved. This CDR3 region has 14 residues. Per germline, CDR1 SGHNT and CDR2 YYREEE (reference sequence). V lost 2 bases, J lost 10 bases, and 13 bases lay in between. CDR3 region: CASSLGNSGSPLHF. In DNA form, the CDR3 reads TGTGCCAGCAGCTTAGGCAACAGCGGCTCACCCCTCCACTTT.

V gene TRBV2 combines with J gene TRBJ1-1; 8 nucleotides align to TRBD1. This CDR3 has 14 residues. Looked up from germline, CDR1 is SNHLY and CDR2 is FYNNEI. After removal of 8 bases from V and 1 base from J, the junction contained 6 bases not matched to a gene. This CDR3 reads CASGRTGPNTEAFF. CDR3 DNA sequence: TGTGCCAGCGGTCGGACAGGGCCGAACACTGAAGCTTTCTTT. Based on the CDR3 plus reference TRBV2 and TRBJ1-1, the full variable domain is EPEVTQTPSHQVTQMGQEVILRCVPISNHLYFYWYRQILGQKVEFLVSFYNNEISEKSEIFDDQFSVERPDGSNFTLKIRSTKLEDSAMYFCASGRTGPNTEAFFGQGTRLTVV.

The chain combines TRBV9 with TRBJ2-7; TRBD1 might be the D (6 bases). CDR1 and CDR2 from the germline V gene are SGDLS and YYNGEE. V lost 0 bases and J 2 bases, leaving 9 bases between the germline ends. This CDR3 spans 14 amino acids. The CDR3 reads CASSVAGAAYEQYF. The CDR3 DNA reads as TGTGCCAGCAGCGTAGCAGGGGCGGCCTACGAGCAGTACTTC. Combining the CDR3 with reference TRBV9 and TRBJ2-7 gives the whole variable domain DSGVTQTPKHLITATGQRVTLRCSPRSGDLSVYWYQQSLDQGLQFLIQYYNGEERAKGNILERFSAQQFPDLHSELNLSSLELGDSALYFCASSVAGAAYEQYFGPGTRLTVT.

This clone appeared a few times. The chain couples TRBV9 to TRBJ1-1, with D hard to call. This CDR3 has 15 amino acids. Germline-derived CDR1 and CDR2 are SGDLS and YYNGEE. Trimming shortened V by 0 bases and J by 5 bases, and 14 bases separated the two germline ends. CDR3 protein: CASSVGAGRATEAFF. In DNA, the CDR3 is TGTGCCAGCAGCGTAGGGGCCGGGAGGGCTACTGAAGCTTTCTTT.

The genes are TRBV28 and TRBJ2-7; weak D call: TRBD1 (5 bases). The CDR3 has 14 residues. V lost 5 bases to trimming and J lost 2 bases, with 13 bases between them. From germline, CDR1 is MDHEN and CDR2 SYDVKM. The CDR3 nucleotides are TGTGCCAGCAGTCTCAGGGCGGACCCCTACGAGCAGTACTTC. Translated: CASSLRADPYEQYF.

This clone turned up a few times. V and J are TRBV30 and TRBJ2-1; D call uncertain. CDR1 and CDR2 from the germline V gene are GTSNPN and SVGIG (reference sequence). This CDR3 contains 16 residues. Trimming cost V 0 bases and J 9 bases, with 21 bases left between them. The DNA for the CDR3 is TGTGCCTGGAGTGTACAGTCGGTACCGATCTACGGTGAGCAGTTCTTC. It yields the protein CAWSVQSVPIYGEQFF.

This clone was counted a few times. The rearrangement joins TRBV18 to TRBJ1-1; 8 nucleotides align to TRBD1. Trimming took 0 bases from V and 7 from J; bases not matched to a gene: 7. Germline V CDR1 and CDR2: KGHSH, LQKENI. The CDR3 is 15 residues long. The CDR3 protein is CASSPPTGAEGEAFF. CDR3 DNA sequence: TGTGCCAGCTCACCACCGACAGGGGCTGAAGGTGAAGCTTTCTTT.

The chain combines TRBV28 with TRBJ1-4; tentative D call: TRBD1 (5 bases). The CDR3 is made up of 15 amino acids. Trimming stripped 3 bases from V and 8 bases from J, with 16 bases between. Looked up from germline, CDR1 is MDHEN and CDR2 is SYDVKM. CDR3 nucleotide sequence: TGTGCCAGCAGTTTGGCTGTAGACAGAAGGGAAAAACTGTTTTTT. Translation: CASSLAVDRREKLFF.

This chain uses TRBV5-5 with TRBJ2-5, with 7 bases identical to TRBD2. CDR1 and CDR2 from the germline V gene are SGHKS and YYEKEE (reference sequence). Losses at the gene ends were 5 bases for V and 5 bases for J; bases not matched to a gene: 6. The CDR3 is 13 amino acids. CDR3 protein: CASRPSGAETQYF. In nucleotides, the CDR3 is TGTGCCAGCAGGCCGAGCGGGGCGGAGACCCAGTACTTC. The variable domain in full, completed from reference TRBV5-5 and TRBJ2-5, reads DAGVTQSPTHLIKTRGQQVTLRCSPISGHKSVSWYQQVLGQGPQFIFQYYEKEERGRGNFPDRFSARQFPNYSSELNVNALLLGDSALYLCASRPSGAETQYFGPGTRLLVL.